A single sample gave rise to the 30 T cell receptor beta chains below, sequenced in a study of blood T cell repertoires in COVID-19. The assay was immunoSEQ multiplex PCR, and TCRdb's table has in-frame clones only and misses some. The sample holds approximately 110,000 clones; more than 60% are singletons and the top ten take around 20%. The material sequenced was peripheral blood. All receptors derive from a man between 65 and 85 years old with active or convalescent COVID-19.

The chain joins TRBV28 to TRBJ1-5, with D unclear. Germline V gene sequence: CDR1 MDHEN, CDR2 SYDVKM. The CDR3 covers 14 residues. Trimming left V 2 bases short and J 2 bases short, with 7 bases between. Here the CDR3 reads CASSLNSGNQPQHF. CDR3 coding DNA: TGTGCCAGCAGTTTAAATAGTGGCAATCAGCCCCAGCATTTT.

This clone is a singleton in its sample. The CDR3 sequence: CASSQGLYSSYNSPLHF. The CDR3 nucleotides read TGTGCCAGCAGCCAAGGGTTATACAGCTCCTATAATTCACCCCTCCACTTT. This chain connects TRBV3-1 (or the pseudogene TRBV3-2) to TRBJ1-6; D remains ambiguous. This CDR3 region has 17 residues. V was shortened by 1 base and J by 0 bases, with 10 bases between the two germline ends. The germline V gene has CDR1 LGHDT and CDR2 YNNKEL (reference sequence).

The chain employs TRBV14 and TRBJ1-3, with D tentatively TRBD1 (5 bases). The CDR3 is made up of 17 amino acids. Germline V gene sequence: CDR1 SGHDN, CDR2 FVKESK. Trimming pared 2 bases from V and 0 bases from J, leaving 14 bases between. The DNA for the CDR3 is TGTGCCAGCAGCCAAAACAAGGGGCGATACTCTGGAAACACCATATATTTT. It is translated as CASSQNKGRYSGNTIYF.

This chain connects TRBV6-2 or TRBV6-3 to TRBJ1-2, with 12 positions matching TRBD1. The CDR3 has 15 amino acids. The V gene end was trimmed by 0 bases and the J gene end by 7 bases; junction bases not matched to a gene: 3. Germline assignment: CDR1 MNHEY and CDR2 SVGEGT. In DNA, the CDR3 is TGTGCCAGCAGTTACTCGGGACAGGGGGCCGGTGGCTACACCTTC. Its translation: CASSYSGQGAGGYTF.

The chain joins TRBV10-3 to TRBJ1-1; 9 bases match TRBD1. From germline, CDR1 is ENHRY and CDR2 SYGVKD. Unmatched junction bases numbered 8, after V lost 6 bases and J lost 3 bases. The length of the CDR3 is 15 residues. The CDR3 sequence: CAISSGTGQDTEAFF. CDR3 coding DNA: TGTGCCATCAGCTCAGGGACAGGGCAAGACACTGAAGCTTTCTTT.

This clone showed up just a few times. This chain links TRBV3-1 (or the pseudogene TRBV3-2) with TRBJ2-2; 15 nucleotides match TRBD2. The germline V gene encodes CDR1 LGHDT and CDR2 YNNKEL (reference sequence). V was pared by 4 bases and J by 5 bases, with 8 bases of the junction left unmatched. CDR3 length: 18 residues. Here the CDR3 DNA reads TGTGCCAGCAGCCCATGGACTAGCGGGGGGGCCGCGACCGGGGAGCTGTTTTTT. It specifies CASSPWTSGGAATGELFF.

The chain recombines TRBV2 with TRBJ2-1, with TRBD2 matching over 12 bases. The CDR3 covers 14 residues. J lost 9 bases, V lost 6 bases, and 6 bases had no gene match. CDR1 and CDR2 from the germline V gene are SNHLY and FYNNEI. CDR3 in amino acids: CASSPSGRALEQFF. CDR3 nucleotide sequence: TGTGCCAGCAGCCCTAGCGGGAGGGCCCTTGAGCAGTTCTTC.

The J gene is TRBJ1-1, the V gene TRBV5-1; weak D call: TRBD1 (6 bases). Germline V gene data show CDR1 as SGHRS and CDR2 as YFSETQ. CDR3 length: 17 residues. Trimming removed 4 bases from V and 0 bases from J, with 19 bases in between. The CDR3 DNA is TGCGCCAGCAGCAACTCCGGGACACCTACAATGAACACTGAAGCTTTCTTT. It encodes CASSNSGTPTMNTEAFF.

In its sample, this clone was seen many times. V usage is TRBV28 and J usage is TRBJ2-7, with D perhaps TRBD1 (5 bases). V was shortened by 4 bases and J by 2 bases, with 9 bases between the two germline ends. This CDR3 contains 13 residues. Germline V gene lookup returns CDR1 MDHEN and CDR2 SYDVKM. CDR3 sequence (DNA): TGTGCCAGCAGTTCGACAGATACCTACGAGCAGTACTTC. Amino acids: CASSSTDTYEQYF.

V is TRBV27 and J is TRBJ2-1; D unclear. The germline gives CDR1 MNHEY, CDR2 SMNVEV (reference sequence). This CDR3 region has 15 residues. The V end lost 0 bases, the J end lost 5 bases, and 11 bases lay between the germline ends. CDR3 residues: CASSLSNSRNNEQFF. The CDR3 nucleotides are TGTGCCAGCAGTTTATCGAACAGCAGAAACAATGAGCAGTTCTTC.

The V call is TRBV5-1, the J call TRBJ2-1; TRBD2 agrees at 7 bases. J lost 3 bases, V lost 5 bases, and 5 bases had no gene match. Germline V lookup: CDR1 SGHRS, CDR2 YFSETQ. The CDR3 runs 14 residues. The CDR3: CASRPGLSYNEQFF. The CDR3 DNA is TGCGCCAGCAGACCGGGACTAAGCTACAATGAGCAGTTCTTC.

The chain carries TRBV5-1 and TRBJ2-1; 8 bases align to TRBD1. Per germline, CDR1 SGHRS and CDR2 YFSETQ. This CDR3 contains 15 residues. Trimming removed 5 bases from V and 2 bases from J; junction bases left unmatched: 6. The CDR3 DNA sequence: TGCGCCAGCAGAGCCGGGACAGGTACCTACAATGAGCAGTTCTTC. Translated, it gives CASRAGTGTYNEQFF.

The chain recombines TRBV30 with TRBJ1-2, with TRBD1 matching over 9 bases. This CDR3 region has 16 residues. V lost 5 bases and J lost 3; bases outside the gene matches: 13. CDR1 GTSNPN and CDR2 SVGIG come from the germline V gene (reference sequence). In nucleotides, the CDR3 is TGTGCCTGGGGAAGGCAGGGACAGGGAGGCTACTATGGCTACACCTTC. Translated, it gives CAWGRQGQGGYYGYTF.

This clone has a single count. The chain combines TRBV11-2 with TRBJ2-5; TRBD2 might be the D (7 bases). The germline V gene encodes CDR1 SGHAT and CDR2 FQNNGV. Deletions cut 1 base from V and 6 bases from J, with 12 bases between. The CDR3 extends over 14 amino acids. CDR3 sequence reads: CASSLGGGLKTQYF. CDR3 in DNA: TGTGCCAGCAGCTTAGGCGGGGGCCTAAAGACCCAGTACTTC.

The rearrangement uses TRBV4-2 and TRBJ1-2; 9 bases are shared with TRBD1. The trim removed 0 bases at V and 4 bases at J, leaving 9 bases unmatched. CDR3 length: 17 residues. Germline V gene data show CDR1 as LGHNA and CDR2 as YNFKEQ. The CDR3, as DNA: TGTGCCAGCAGCCAAGATGATGGGACAGGGCCCCTCTATGGCTACACCTTC. Protein product: CASSQDDGTGPLYGYTF.

The chain carries TRBV6-5 and TRBJ1-1; no firm D call. The germline CDR1 and CDR2 sequences are MNHEY and SVGAGI. Trimming removed 0 bases from V and 7 bases from J, with 18 bases in between. The CDR3 is made up of 16 amino acids. The CDR3 reads CASSYSYPGGAGEAFF. The CDR3 region has the DNA TGTGCCAGCAGTTACTCGTATCCTGGAGGTGCGGGTGAAGCTTTCTTT.

This clone was seen more than once but under ten times. The chain recombines TRBV24-1 with TRBJ1-2, with 9 bases that match TRBD1. Germline CDR1 KGHDR, CDR2 SFDVKD. The CDR3 loop spans 15 amino acids. V was clipped by 3 bases and J by 8 bases; unmatched bases: 9. CDR3 loop: CATSDAWTGVDGYTF. The DNA for the CDR3 is TGTGCCACCAGTGATGCCTGGACAGGGGTTGACGGCTACACCTTC.

This chain connects TRBV6-4 to TRBJ2-1, with 13 bases that match TRBD2. The CDR3 contains 14 residues. The V and J ends lost 8 bases and 7 bases, in that order; junction bases with no gene match: 5. Germline lookup yields CDR1 MRHNA and CDR2 SNTAGT. CDR3 loop: CASPGLAGENEQFF. The CDR3 DNA reads as TGTGCCAGCCCCGGACTAGCGGGAGAGAATGAGCAGTTCTTC.

This sequence joins TRBV6-6 and TRBJ2-3; D is perhaps TRBD2 (6 bases). The CDR3 has 16 residues. With 2 bases removed from V and 0 bases from J, the gap between germline ends came to 12 bases. Germline loops: CDR1 MNHNY, CDR2 SVGAGI (reference sequence). The CDR3 loop reads CASSYISGSSTDTQYF. The CDR3 DNA reads as TGTGCCAGCAGTTACATTAGCGGTTCTAGCACAGATACGCAGTATTTT.

The chain recombines TRBV4-2 with TRBJ1-2; possible D gene TRBD1, 6 bases. Germline CDR1 and CDR2: LGHNA and YNFKEQ. The length of the CDR3 is 15 residues. Trimming left V 3 bases short and J 2 bases short, with 13 bases between. The CDR3 spells CASSHNQGNNYGYTF. CDR3 DNA: TGTGCCAGCAGCCACAACCAGGGGAACAACTATGGCTACACCTTC.

V is TRBV9 and J is TRBJ2-5; 10 bases line up with TRBD2. The CDR3 has 18 residues. Germline CDR1 reads SGDLS; CDR2 reads YYNGEE. The ends lost 0 bases at V and 3 bases at J; junction bases unmatched: 11. The CDR3 nucleotides are TGTGCCAGCAGCGTAGGAATTAGCGGGGGGTCAAGAAAAGAGACCCAGTACTTC. Protein product: CASSVGISGGSRKETQYF.

The J gene is TRBJ2-7, the V gene TRBV15; no reliable D call. The CDR3 spans 12 residues. Trimming pared 1 base from V and 3 bases from J, leaving 4 bases between. CDR1 and CDR2 from the germline V gene are LNHNV and YYDKDF (reference sequence). CDR3 sequence reads: CATSRGHYEQYF. As DNA, the CDR3 is TGTGCCACCAGCAGAGGACACTACGAGCAGTACTTC.

The rearrangement joins TRBV5-1 to TRBJ2-5, with D tentatively TRBD2 (6 bases). The CDR3 is 15 residues long. In germline, CDR1 is SGHRS, CDR2 YFSETQ. Trimming removed 1 base from V and 5 bases from J, with 15 bases in between. The CDR3 region has the DNA TGCGCCAGCAGCTTGACCGGGGGACGGGGGGAGACCCAGTACTTC. Protein sequence: CASSLTGGRGETQYF.

The chain joins TRBV5-4 to TRBJ1-3; TRBD1 might be the D (6 bases). The V gene lost 1 base and the J gene lost 4 bases, with 9 bases spanning the gap. This CDR3 spans 14 amino acids. Germline CDR1 and CDR2: SGHNT and YYREEE (reference sequence). CDR3 in DNA: TGTGCCAGCAGCTTGCCAGGGGTAGGAAACACCATATATTTT. Protein product: CASSLPGVGNTIYF.

The chain carries TRBV9 and TRBJ1-6; D may be TRBD1 (5 bases). Trimming removed 2 bases at V and 3 bases at J, with 12 bases between. Germline CDR1 and CDR2: SGDLS and YYNGEE. The CDR3 covers 16 residues. The CDR3: CASSVGGGDYNSPLHF. The DNA for the CDR3 is TGTGCCAGCAGCGTGGGCGGGGGGGACTATAATTCACCCCTCCACTTT.

This clone was picked up a small number of times. CDR3 residues: CASRAGGVYEQYF. The CDR3 region has the DNA TGTGCCAGCAGGGCAGGGGGTGTCTACGAGCAGTACTTC. This chain joins TRBV28 and TRBJ2-7; 7 positions match TRBD1. In germline, CDR1 is MDHEN, CDR2 SYDVKM. With V trimmed by 6 bases and J by 3 bases, 5 bases remained unmatched. This CDR3 has 13 residues.

At least ten counts were recorded for this clone. This chain joins TRBV3-1 (or the pseudogene TRBV3-2) and TRBJ2-2; tentatively, D is TRBD1 (6 bases). Germline V CDR1 and CDR2: LGHDT, YNNKEL (reference sequence). Trimming pared 6 bases from V and 4 bases from J, leaving 9 bases between. The CDR3 has 13 residues. This CDR3 is CASRPGVTGELFF. Here the CDR3 DNA reads TGTGCCAGCAGGCCAGGGGTCACCGGGGAGCTGTTTTTT.

The rearrangement links TRBV27 to TRBJ1-2; weak D call: TRBD1 (5 bases). This CDR3 contains 13 residues. Germline loops: CDR1 MNHEY, CDR2 SMNVEV (reference sequence). Trimming took 6 bases from V and 5 from J, leaving 13 bases between them. CDR3 residues: CASSAQGNYGYTF. The CDR3 nucleotides read TGTGCCAGCAGCGCTCAGGGAAATTATGGCTACACCTTC.

J is TRBJ1-5 and V is TRBV18; D gene ambiguous. V was clipped by 6 bases and J by 4 bases, with 10 bases between them. The CDR3 covers 13 residues. Germline assignment: CDR1 KGHSH and CDR2 LQKENI. The CDR3 spells CASSEVINQPQHF. In nucleotides, the CDR3 is TGTGCCAGCTCGGAGGTCATTAATCAGCCCCAGCATTTT.

This clone was observed once. The chain recombines TRBV2 with TRBJ2-7, with TRBD1 identical over 7 bases. The trim removed 7 bases at V and 0 bases at J, leaving 9 bases unmatched. Germline CDR1 reads SNHLY; CDR2 reads FYNNEI. The CDR3 length is 15 residues. CDR3 coding DNA: TGTGCCAGCACCTTCCAAGGGACAGCCTCCTACGAGCAGTACTTC. This translates into CASTFQGTASYEQYF.